The present entry profiles one T cell receptor beta chain with its context. Its antigen remains unknown. The PCR ran on 60 Vbeta and 13 Jbeta primers. This table comes from immunoSEQ multiplex PCR, and its TCRdb copy is limited to in-frame clones, with some not included. The sample shows around 99,000 clones, 76% of them seen only once. The record originates from a study of cytomegalovirus exposure and HLA in healthy donors. Findings of the study overall: Reportedly, cytomegalovirus status was diagnosed with high sensitivity and specificity. When a later analysis was performed, an Asian-associated ancestry cluster reportedly had fewer N-insertions than the 666-donor mean. Upon later analysis, HLA-associated TCR beta chains proved more clonally expanded than other, equally common chains.

The sequencing sample was made of PBMCs. The source is a woman between 45 and 60 years old in good health and CMV-seropositive.

In DNA form, the CDR3 reads TGTGCCAGCAGGGACAGGGATAGTTCCGGGGAGCTGTTTTTT. It translates to CASRDRDSSGELFF. The V and J genes are TRBV6-5 and TRBJ2-2; TRBD1 matches at 8 bases. Trimming removed 6 bases from V and 6 bases from J; junction bases left unmatched: 6. Germline-derived CDR1 and CDR2 are MNHEY and SVGAGI. The length of the CDR3 is 14 residues.